Listed here is a single TCR beta chain. Germline CDR1 and CDR2: SQVTM and ANQGSEA. The CDR3 runs 12 residues. Trimming pared 7 bases from V and 0 bases from J, leaving 8 bases between. Hyperthyroidism showing no ophthalmopathy within 18 months of follow-up was stable. Recruitment covered hyperthyroidism patients aged 18 to 65 whose new diagnosis was of under 2 months' duration. If patients had other autoimmune diseases, uncontrolled infections, pregnancy or lactation, they were excluded. The data are from a study of Graves' ophthalmopathy and Graves' hyperthyroidism. The authors amplified TCR beta CDR3 regions from RNA transcripts. HTBI primers served in a first-round RT-PCR, which a second-round multiplex PCR followed. TCRdb re-called the multiplex PCR reads through MiXCR, storing one row per CDR3 protein. The sample carries hundreds of thousands of distinct CDR3 sequences, about 20% recorded once.

The chain combines TRBV29-1 with TRBJ2-3; D remains unclear. Sequencing input: peripheral blood. This TCR was sampled from a woman younger than 30 with stable Graves' hyperthyroidism. Some clones in this sample may be carry-over from other donors' samples. The CDR3 loop is CSAQTSTDTQYF. CDR3 nucleotides: TGCAGCGCTCAGACTAGCACAGATACGCAGTATTTT.